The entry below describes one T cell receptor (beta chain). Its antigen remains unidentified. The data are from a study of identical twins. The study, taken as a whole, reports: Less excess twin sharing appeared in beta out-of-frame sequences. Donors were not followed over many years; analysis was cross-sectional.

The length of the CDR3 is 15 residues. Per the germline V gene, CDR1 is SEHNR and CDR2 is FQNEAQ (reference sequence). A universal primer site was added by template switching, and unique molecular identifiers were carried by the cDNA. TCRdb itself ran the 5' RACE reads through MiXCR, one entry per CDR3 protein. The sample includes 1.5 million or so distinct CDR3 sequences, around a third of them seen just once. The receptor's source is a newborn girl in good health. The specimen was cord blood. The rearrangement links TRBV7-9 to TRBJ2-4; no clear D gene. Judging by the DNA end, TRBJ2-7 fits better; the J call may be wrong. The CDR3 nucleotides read TGTGCCAGCAGCTTAGGTACTATAATGACCTACGAGCAGTACTTC. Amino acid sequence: CASSLGTIMTYEQYF.